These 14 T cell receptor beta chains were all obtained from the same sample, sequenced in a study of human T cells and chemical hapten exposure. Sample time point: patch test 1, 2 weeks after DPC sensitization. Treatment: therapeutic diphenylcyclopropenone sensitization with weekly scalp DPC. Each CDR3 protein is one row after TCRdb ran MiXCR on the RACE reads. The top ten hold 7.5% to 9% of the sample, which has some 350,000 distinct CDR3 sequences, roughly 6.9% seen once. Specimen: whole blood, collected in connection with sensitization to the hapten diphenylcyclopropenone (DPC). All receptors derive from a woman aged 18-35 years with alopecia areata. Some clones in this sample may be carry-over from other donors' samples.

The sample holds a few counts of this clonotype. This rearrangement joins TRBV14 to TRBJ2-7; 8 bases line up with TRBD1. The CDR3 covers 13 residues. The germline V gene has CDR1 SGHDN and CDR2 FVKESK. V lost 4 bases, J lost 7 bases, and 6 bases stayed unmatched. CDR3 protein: CASSLGTGFEQYF. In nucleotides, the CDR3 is TGTGCCAGCAGCCTCGGGACAGGATTTGAGCAGTACTTC.

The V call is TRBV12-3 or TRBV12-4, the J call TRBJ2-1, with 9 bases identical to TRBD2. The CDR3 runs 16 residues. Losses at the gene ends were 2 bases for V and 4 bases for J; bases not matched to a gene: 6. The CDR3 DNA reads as TGTGCCAGCAGTTTAACGCCTAGCGGGAATTACAATGAGCAGTTCTTC. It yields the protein CASSLTPSGNYNEQFF.

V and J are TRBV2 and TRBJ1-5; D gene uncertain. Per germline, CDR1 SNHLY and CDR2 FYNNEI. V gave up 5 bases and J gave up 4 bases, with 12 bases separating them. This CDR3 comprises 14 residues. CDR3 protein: CASSLFGLNQPQHF. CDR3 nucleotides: TGTGCCAGCAGTTTATTTGGACTGAATCAGCCCCAGCATTTT.

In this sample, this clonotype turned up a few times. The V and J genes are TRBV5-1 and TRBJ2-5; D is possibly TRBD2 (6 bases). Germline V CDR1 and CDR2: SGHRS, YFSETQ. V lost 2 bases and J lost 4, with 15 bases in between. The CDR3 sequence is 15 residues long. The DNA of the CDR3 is TGCGCCAGCAGCTTAGGACCGGAGGGACGAGAGACCCAGTACTTC. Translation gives CASSLGPEGRETQYF.

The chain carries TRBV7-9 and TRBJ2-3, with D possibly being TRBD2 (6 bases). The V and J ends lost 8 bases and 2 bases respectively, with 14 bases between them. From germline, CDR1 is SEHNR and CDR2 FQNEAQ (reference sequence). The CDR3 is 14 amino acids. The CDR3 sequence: CASGGSNPTDTQYF. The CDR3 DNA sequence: TGTGCCAGCGGGGGGAGTAACCCCACAGATACGCAGTATTTT.

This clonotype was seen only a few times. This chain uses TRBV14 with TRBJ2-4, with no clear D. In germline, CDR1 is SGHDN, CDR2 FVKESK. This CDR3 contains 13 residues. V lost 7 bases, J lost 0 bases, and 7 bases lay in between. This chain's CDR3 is CASILLAKNIQYF. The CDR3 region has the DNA TGTGCCAGCATCCTCCTAGCCAAAAACATTCAGTACTTC.

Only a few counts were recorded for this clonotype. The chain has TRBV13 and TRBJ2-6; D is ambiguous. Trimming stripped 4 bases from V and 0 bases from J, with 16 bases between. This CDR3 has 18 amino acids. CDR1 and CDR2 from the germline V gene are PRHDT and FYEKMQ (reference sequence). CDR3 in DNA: TGTGCCAGCAGCTCCCCGAGGTTAACATCCTCTGGGGCCAACGTCCTGACTTTC. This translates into CASSSPRLTSSGANVLTF.

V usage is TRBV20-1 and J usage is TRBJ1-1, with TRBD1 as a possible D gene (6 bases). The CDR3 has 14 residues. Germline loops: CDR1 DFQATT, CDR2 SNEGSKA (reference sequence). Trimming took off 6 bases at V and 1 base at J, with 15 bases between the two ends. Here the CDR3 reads CSATGTNPNTEAFF. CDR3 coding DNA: TGCAGTGCAACCGGGACAAATCCGAACACTGAAGCTTTCTTT.

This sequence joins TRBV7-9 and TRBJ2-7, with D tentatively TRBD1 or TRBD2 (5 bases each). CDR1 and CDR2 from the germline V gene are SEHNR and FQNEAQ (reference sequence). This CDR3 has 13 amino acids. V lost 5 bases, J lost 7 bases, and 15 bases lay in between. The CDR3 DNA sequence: TGTGCCAGCAGCCGTGGGGGTCTGGAAGAGCAGTACTTC. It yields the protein CASSRGGLEEQYF.

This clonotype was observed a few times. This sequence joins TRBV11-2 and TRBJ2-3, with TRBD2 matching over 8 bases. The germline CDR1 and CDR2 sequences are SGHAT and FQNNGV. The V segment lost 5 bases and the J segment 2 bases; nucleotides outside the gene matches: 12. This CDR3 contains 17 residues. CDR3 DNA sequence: TGTGCCAGCAGCACCCGGGATAGCGGGGTACCCACAGATACGCAGTATTTT. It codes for CASSTRDSGVPTDTQYF.

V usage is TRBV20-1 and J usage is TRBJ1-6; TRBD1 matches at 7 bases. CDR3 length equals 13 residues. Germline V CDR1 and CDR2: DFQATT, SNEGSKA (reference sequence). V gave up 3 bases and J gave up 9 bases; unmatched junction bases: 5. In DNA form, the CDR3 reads TGCAGTGCTAGTGACAGGGTTGGTTCACCCCTCCACTTT. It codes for CSASDRVGSPLHF.

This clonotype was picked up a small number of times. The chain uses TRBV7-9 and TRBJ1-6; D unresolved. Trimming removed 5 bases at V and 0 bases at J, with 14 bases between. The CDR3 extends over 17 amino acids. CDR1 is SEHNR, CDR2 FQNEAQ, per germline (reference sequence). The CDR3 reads CASSPPDWSSYNSPLHF. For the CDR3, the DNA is TGTGCCAGCAGCCCGCCGGACTGGAGCTCCTATAATTCACCCCTCCACTTT.

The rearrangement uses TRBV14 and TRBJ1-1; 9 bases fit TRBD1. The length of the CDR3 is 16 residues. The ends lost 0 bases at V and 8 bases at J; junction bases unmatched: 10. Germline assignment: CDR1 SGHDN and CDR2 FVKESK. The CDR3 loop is CASSQDSETGGSEAFF. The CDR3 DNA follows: TGTGCCAGCAGCCAAGATAGTGAGACAGGGGGATCGGAAGCTTTCTTT.

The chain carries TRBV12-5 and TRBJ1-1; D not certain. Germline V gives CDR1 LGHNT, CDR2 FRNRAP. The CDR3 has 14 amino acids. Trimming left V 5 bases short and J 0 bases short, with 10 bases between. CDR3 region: CASGLRGMNTEAFF. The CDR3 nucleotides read TGTGCTAGTGGTCTGCGGGGAATGAACACTGAAGCTTTCTTT.